This entry lists 21 T cell receptor beta chains sequenced from one sample in a study of cytomegalovirus exposure and HLA in healthy donors. The primer mix had 60 Vbeta and 13 Jbeta primers. Measured with immunoSEQ multiplex PCR; TCRdb has only the in-frame clones, and not every one. The sample carries hundreds of thousands of clones, approximately 82% recorded once. The sequenced sample consisted of PBMCs. These receptor sequences come from a man aged 18 to 30 in good health and CMV-seronegative.

This clone occurred a few times. The chain has TRBV19 and TRBJ1-5; D gene uncertain. The CDR3 is 14 residues long. V was trimmed by 1 base and J by 7 bases, leaving 11 bases between them. Looked up from germline, CDR1 is LNHDA and CDR2 is SQIVND (reference sequence). CDR3 nucleotide sequence: TGTGCCAGTAGTATAGGGAGTAATCAGCAGCCCCAGCATTTT. Protein: CASSIGSNQQPQHF.

The chain employs TRBV15 and TRBJ2-1; the match to TRBD2 covers 7 bases. Trimming removed 3 bases from V and 5 bases from J; junction bases left unmatched: 19. The length of the CDR3 is 19 residues. Germline CDR1 and CDR2: LNHNV and YYDKDF (reference sequence). The CDR3 is CATSRAWASAGVVDNEQFF. CDR3 in DNA: TGTGCCACCAGCAGGGCCTGGGCTAGCGCGGGAGTAGTGGACAATGAGCAGTTCTTC.

This clone was observed a single time. The chain has TRBV2 and TRBJ2-3; TRBD1 is a possible D gene (6 bases). CDR1 and CDR2 (germline): SNHLY, FYNNEI. The CDR3 covers 17 residues. Trimming took off 5 bases at V and 1 base at J, with 19 bases between the two ends. This chain's CDR3 is CASSPTGNPGGTDTQYF. The CDR3 DNA is TGTGCCAGCAGTCCTACAGGGAACCCCGGAGGCACAGATACGCAGTATTTT.

The rearrangement links TRBV5-5 to TRBJ2-1; D not certain. Per germline, CDR1 SGHKS and CDR2 YYEKEE (reference sequence). The CDR3 length is 11 residues. V was cut by 3 bases and J by 8 bases, with 6 bases left in between. CDR3 bases: TGTGCCAGCAGCTGGTCGGATGAGCAGTTCTTC. Its translation: CASSWSDEQFF.

The chain couples TRBV7-3 to TRBJ1-1, with unresolved D. The CDR3 is made up of 11 amino acids. Looked up from germline, CDR1 is SGHTA and CDR2 is FQGTGA. V was pared by 4 bases and J by 8 bases, with 8 bases between. For the CDR3, the DNA is TGTGCCAGCAGCTACCGACAAGAAGCTTTCTTT. Protein sequence: CASSYRQEAFF.

CDR3 DNA sequence: TGTGCCAGCAGTTTCGGACTAGCAGATGAGCAGTTCTTC. It yields the protein CASSFGLADEQFF. This chain uses TRBV27 with TRBJ2-1, with TRBD2 identical over 8 bases. Trimming cost V 3 bases and J 8 bases; bases outside gene matches: 3. From germline, CDR1 is MNHEY and CDR2 SMNVEV (reference sequence). The CDR3 is 13 residues long.

The sample holds a few counts of this clone. V is TRBV21-1 and J is TRBJ2-1; no check of the table's D call, TRBD2, against the DNA was made. TRBV21-1 is a pseudogene segment. This CDR3 has 15 amino acids. In nucleotides, the CDR3 is TGTGCCAGCCCGGGGGACCTTAGCTCCTACAATGAGCAGTTCTTC. It yields the protein CASPGDLSSYNEQFF.

This chain joins TRBV6-1 and TRBJ2-7, with D unresolved. The CDR3 covers 14 residues. Germline V CDR1 and CDR2: MNHNS, SASEGT. V was shortened by 4 bases and J by 2 bases, with 12 bases between the two germline ends. The CDR3 nucleotides read TGTGCCAGCAGTGGCCCCTGGCAGGCCTACGAGCAGTACTTC. It is translated as CASSGPWQAYEQYF.

This clone was observed a few times. The chain combines TRBV7-6 with TRBJ2-7, with 8 bases lining up with TRBD1. Looked up from germline, CDR1 is SGHVS and CDR2 is FNYEAQ. J was trimmed by 1 base and V by 8 bases; bases with no gene match: 7. This CDR3 contains 14 residues. The CDR3 coding sequence is TGTGCCAGCGAAAGACAGGGGCGATCCTACGAGCAGTACTTC. This codes for CASERQGRSYEQYF.

This chain connects TRBV2 to TRBJ1-1; no firm D call. This CDR3 region has 11 residues. The V and J ends lost 9 bases and 9 bases respectively, with 14 bases between them. Germline CDR1 is SNHLY and CDR2 is FYNNEI. This CDR3 reads CARRTGIKAFF. The CDR3, as DNA: TGTGCCAGAAGGACGGGGATTAAAGCTTTCTTT.

The V gene is TRBV7-9, the J gene TRBJ2-5; TRBD2 agrees at 7 bases. Germline V gives CDR1 SEHNR, CDR2 FQNEAQ (reference sequence). CDR3 length: 15 amino acids. The V segment lost 5 bases and the J segment 5 bases; nucleotides outside the gene matches: 11. The CDR3 DNA is TGTGCCAGCAGCCCGCTGGCGGGAGATTTCGAGACCCAGTACTTC. It codes for CASSPLAGDFETQYF.

CDR3 protein: CASSLTGQGPGGNTIYF. In DNA form, the CDR3 reads TGTGCCAGCAGCTTAACGGGACAGGGCCCGGGGGGAAACACCATATATTTT. This chain joins TRBV7-3 and TRBJ1-3, with 9 bases aligning to TRBD1. The CDR3 extends over 17 amino acids. Unmatched junction bases numbered 7, after V lost 0 bases and J lost 4 bases. The germline CDR1 and CDR2 sequences are SGHTA and FQGTGA.

The CDR3 here is CASSLAVAGGPDEQFF. In DNA form, the CDR3 reads TGCGCCAGCAGCTTGGCTGTAGCGGGAGGCCCCGATGAGCAGTTCTTC. The chain recombines TRBV5-1 with TRBJ2-1; TRBD2 matches at 10 bases. The CDR3 has 16 amino acids. Germline CDR1 reads SGHRS; CDR2 reads YFSETQ. The ends lost 0 bases at V and 8 bases at J; junction bases unmatched: 8.

V gene TRBV27 combines with J gene TRBJ2-3; D is undetermined. Germline loops: CDR1 MNHEY, CDR2 SMNVEV (reference sequence). The V and J ends lost 5 bases and 3 bases respectively, with 21 bases between them. The CDR3 is 17 amino acids. CDR3 nucleotide sequence: TGTGCCAGCAGTCCCCGGGTAGCCTTGGCAAGAACAGATACGCAGTATTTT. This sequence encodes CASSPRVALARTDTQYF.

The chain combines TRBV7-9 with TRBJ2-3; TRBD2 is a possible D gene (6 bases). This CDR3 spans 15 amino acids. Germline V gene lookup returns CDR1 SEHNR and CDR2 FQNEAQ (reference sequence). V was shortened by 3 bases and J by 0 bases, with 10 bases between the two germline ends. DNA for the CDR3: TGTGCCAGCAGCTTCGGCGGGGTGAGCACAGATACGCAGTATTTT. Its translation is CASSFGGVSTDTQYF.

The V gene is TRBV10-3, the J gene TRBJ1-6; TRBD1 aligns across 7 bases. The germline V gene has CDR1 ENHRY and CDR2 SYGVKD. The V and J ends lost 6 bases and 5 bases, in that order; junction bases with no gene match: 4. CDR3 size: 14 residues. The CDR3 nucleotides read TGTGCCATCAGGGGGGACAGCGATAATTCACCCCTCCACTTT. It translates to CAIRGDSDNSPLHF.

This clone was counted only a few times. The rearrangement links TRBV6-1 to TRBJ2-7; a possible D gene is TRBD2 (5 bases). V gave up 8 bases and J gave up 0 bases, with 17 bases separating them. The CDR3 totals 15 residues. In germline, CDR1 is MNHNS, CDR2 SASEGT. In DNA form, the CDR3 reads TGTGCCAGCCAACTAGGTTTACACAGCTCCTACGAGCAGTACTTC. Amino acids: CASQLGLHSSYEQYF.

The chain links TRBV5-1 to TRBJ2-1, with D maybe TRBD1 (7 bases). Germline CDR1 reads SGHRS; CDR2 reads YFSETQ. The V end lost 4 bases, the J end lost 4 bases, and 9 bases lay between the germline ends. The CDR3 runs to 13 residues. The CDR3 sequence is CASSAGQYNEQFF. In nucleotides, the CDR3 is TGCGCCAGCAGCGCGGGACAGTACAATGAGCAGTTCTTC.

The chain joins TRBV6-1 to TRBJ2-7; a possible D gene is TRBD1 (5 bases). Trimming left V 4 bases short and J 4 bases short, with 11 bases between. Germline CDR1 is MNHNS and CDR2 is SASEGT. CDR3 size: 13 residues. The CDR3: CASSGAGQYEQYF. The CDR3 nucleotides are TGTGCCAGCAGTGGGGCAGGGCAATACGAGCAGTACTTC.

The rearrangement uses TRBV30 and TRBJ1-5; D is unresolved. Trimming shortened V by 0 bases and J by 2 bases, and 20 bases separated the two germline ends. Germline assignment: CDR1 GTSNPN and CDR2 SVGIG (reference sequence). The CDR3 runs 18 residues. The CDR3 DNA reads TGTGCCTGGAGTGTACAATCCCCGGGAGGTTGGGGCAATCAGCCCCAGCATTTT. It yields the protein CAWSVQSPGGWGNQPQHF. The full variable domain, completed using reference TRBV30 and TRBJ1-5, is SQTIHQWPATLVQPVGSPLSLECTVEGTSNPNLYWYRQAAGRGLQLLFYSVGIGQISSEVPQNLSASRPQDRQFILSSKKLLLSDSGFYLCAWSVQSPGGWGNQPQHFGDGTRLSIL.

This clone was seen a single time. The genes are TRBV6-1 and TRBJ1-1, with TRBD1 matching over 7 bases. V shed 7 bases and J 2 bases; nucleotides not matched to a gene: 7. CDR1 and CDR2 (germline): MNHNS, SASEGT. The CDR3 covers 14 residues. The CDR3 reads CASNPQGINTEAFF. In DNA, the CDR3 is TGTGCCAGCAACCCACAGGGGATCAACACTGAAGCTTTCTTT.